Here is one T cell receptor (beta chain) with its context. Its antigen has not been determined. Nothing much larger sits one base from this clone, and base qualities are not available. The record originates from a study of identical twins (dated by TCRdb to about 2016). Regarding the complete study: The study deep-sequenced TCR alpha and beta repertoires from monozygotic twins, unrelated adults of various ages and cord blood to test whether fetal clonotypes persist. Replicate twin experiments were performed at different times using different library preparation protocols to rule out contamination.

Trimming leaves V shorter by 5 bases and J shorter by 2 bases, with the junction holding 4 bases beyond the gene matches. The CDR3 holds 14 amino acids from the cysteine to the phenylalanine. Of all the DNA, just the CDR3 is kept, 42 bases in frame from base 1. According to the germline V gene (reference sequence), CDR1 reads DFQATT and CDR2 reads SNEGSKA. All donors were healthy Caucasians. General study outcomes and caveats: In monozygotic twins, out-of-frame TCR alpha sharing was systematically underestimated by recombination models, although the models agreed with sharing between unrelated individuals. Compared with coincidental sharing between unrelated individuals, out-of-frame TCR alpha sequences shared between twins had an excess of sequences with low generation probability. Invariant T cells such as MAIT and iNKT could partly confound zero-insertion analyses, although diverse VJ usage argued against such confounding for most clonotypes. Conclusions relied on cross-sectional statistical analysis, since the same donors could not be followed over many years. Fewer insertions were carried by abundant cord blood beta clonotypes; a weaker similar trend was observed in young adult naive repertoires, while no such trend was observed in memory repertoires. Excess twin sharing in beta out-of-frame sequences was weaker because fewer shared sequences lowered the signal-to-noise ratio.

Library construction relied on 5' RACE. The listed sequencing device is Illumina HiSeq 2000. Template switching added a universal primer binding site, and the final cDNA carried a unique molecular identifier that allowed TCR cDNA molecules to be counted accurately. Specific primers in the conserved constant-segment region were used to synthesize first-strand cDNA for TCR alpha and beta chains. To control for contamination, each cDNA library was double barcoded with a SMART-Mk sample barcode plus Illumina barcodes. TruSeq adapter sequences and Illumina sample barcodes were added in two successive PCR steps. TCR alpha and beta cDNA libraries were sequenced on the Illumina HiSeq platform with custom primers. The paper's data handling went like this. MiGEC was used to process raw reads and extract unique molecular identifiers, and MiXCR was used to find CDR3 positions. Recombination models were inferred per individual with the repgenHMM and IGoR tools using an EM algorithm. The tcR package in R was used for shared clonotype analysis, with sharing normalized by the product of cloneset sizes. To study raw recombination without the effects of thymic and clonal selection, out-of-frame nonproductive sequences were analyzed. The public sequencing data were trimmed at Q25 with fastp and processed into clonotypes with MiXCR by TCRdb, which kept only in-frame beta chains. Every distinct CDR3 protein forms one entry, paired with its most common genes and DNA. For this entry, the V and J calls and clone size follow TCRdb and not the study's own pipeline. The sample data list some 1,700,000 distinct CDR3 sequences, and roughly 35% of these were observed just once. The ten largest clones take up over 0.25% of the sample.

Specimen: cord blood. Recombination connected TRBV20-1 to TRBJ2-3, with 10 bases matching TRBD1. This receptor was obtained from a newborn girl in good health. The DNA is TGCAGTGCTGGACAGGGGGGGACCACAGATACGCAGTATTTT. It specifies CSAGQGGTTDTQYF.